This T cell receptor (beta chain) was recovered during a study of T cell repertoires in cytomegalovirus infection. About this clonotype: Its specificity is not known.

TCRdb reanalysed the reads using MiXCR and keeps one entry per CDR3 protein. The sample includes about 830,000 distinct CDR3 sequences, about 31% of them seen just once. Losses at the gene ends were 7 bases for V and 6 bases for J; bases not matched to a gene: 9. The germline V gene encodes CDR1 SGHRS and CDR2 YFSETQ. CDR3 length: 15 amino acids. The receptor was isolated from a human donor in good health (CMV status not recorded). Some clones in this sample may be carry-over from other donors' samples. The sample in question was cultured CD8+ T cells from PBMCs, obtained from culture after CMV antigen stimulation. This chain joins TRBV5-1 and TRBJ1-4, with TRBD1 matching over 10 bases. The CDR3: CASYDPGQGYEKLFF. In DNA form, the CDR3 reads TGCGCCAGCTATGATCCGGGACAGGGGTATGAAAAACTGTTTTTT.